The 20 T cell receptor beta chains listed next were all sequenced from one sample in a study of cytomegalovirus exposure and HLA in healthy donors. Assay used: immunoSEQ multiplex PCR; TCRdb lists only in-frame clones, some missing. This sample has some 260,000 clones, with roughly 84% found just once. Sequencing input: PBMCs. The receptors come from a man younger than 30 in good health and CMV-seropositive.

The chain uses TRBV27 and TRBJ2-3; D remains unclear. The CDR3 covers 14 residues. The V gene lost 4 bases and the J gene lost 0 bases, with 8 bases spanning the gap. Germline V lookup: CDR1 MNHEY, CDR2 SMNVEV (reference sequence). The CDR3 coding sequence is TGTGCCAGCAGTTGGGCTGGAAGCACAGATACGCAGTATTTT. Translating gives CASSWAGSTDTQYF.

The rearrangement joins TRBV5-6 to TRBJ1-2, with unresolved D. V was cut by 2 bases and J by 0 bases, with 8 bases left in between. Germline V gives CDR1 SGHDT, CDR2 YYEEEE. The CDR3 has 14 amino acids. The CDR3 is CASSFQGPNYGYTF. For the CDR3, the DNA is TGTGCCAGCAGCTTCCAAGGTCCTAACTATGGCTACACCTTC. Full variable domain (remainder filled in from reference TRBV5-6 and TRBJ1-2): DAGVTQSPTHLIKTRGQQVTLRCSPKSGHDTVSWYQQALGQGPQFIFQYYEEEERQRGNFPDRFSGHQFPNYSSELNVNALLLGDSALYLCASSFQGPNYGYTFGSGTRLTVV.

V and J are TRBV6-6 and TRBJ2-2; 7 nucleotides align to TRBD1. This CDR3 comprises 15 residues. CDR1 and CDR2 from the germline V gene are MNHNY and SVGAGI (reference sequence). V lost 9 bases and J lost 3; bases outside the gene matches: 10. The CDR3 DNA reads as TGTGCCAGTAAAGGGGGACAGAGACACACCGGGGAGCTGTTTTTT. Amino acid sequence: CASKGGQRHTGELFF.

CDR3 sequence: CASSQDGPGGRAQYF. CDR3 DNA sequence: TGTGCCAGCAGCCAAGATGGTCCGGGAGGGCGGGCGCAGTACTTC. V gene TRBV4-2 combines with J gene TRBJ2-7; 8 bases map to TRBD2. This CDR3 comprises 15 residues. Germline lookup yields CDR1 LGHNA and CDR2 YNFKEQ. With V trimmed by 0 bases and J by 9 bases, 10 bases remained unmatched.

This chain links TRBV28 with TRBJ1-2; 7 bases map to TRBD1. The CDR3 sequence is 14 residues long. V trimming: 7 bases; J trimming: 4 bases; junction bases outside the gene matches: 9. Germline CDR1 and CDR2: MDHEN and SYDVKM. The CDR3 loop is CASTPGGLVYGYTF. In nucleotides, the CDR3 is TGTGCCAGCACCCCAGGGGGGCTCGTCTATGGCTACACCTTC.

This chain uses TRBV25-1 with TRBJ2-4; 11 nucleotides match TRBD1. The CDR3 has 17 residues. From germline, CDR1 is MGHDK and CDR2 SYGVNS. V lost 1 base and J lost 2; bases outside the gene matches: 4. The CDR3 sequence: CASSECRTGGSKNIQYF. The CDR3 DNA is TGTGCCAGCAGTGAATGCCGGACAGGGGGCTCCAAAAACATTCAGTACTTC.

The J gene is TRBJ1-1, the V gene TRBV19; 7 nucleotides line up with TRBD1. CDR1 LNHDA and CDR2 SQIVND come from the germline V gene (reference sequence). The CDR3 has 17 residues. J lost 1 base, V lost 6 bases, and 14 bases had no gene match. The CDR3 DNA sequence: TGTGCCAGTAGGACCTATGGAGGGGGCAGAGGGAACACTGAAGCTTTCTTT. Translated, it gives CASRTYGGGRGNTEAFF.

The chain carries TRBV9 and TRBJ2-1; 7 nucleotides match TRBD2. Trimming at V came to 0 bases and at J to 4 bases, leaving 7 bases not matched to a gene. CDR3 size: 16 residues. Germline V lookup: CDR1 SGDLS, CDR2 YYNGEE. CDR3 region: CASSVGASGMYNEQFF. CDR3 coding DNA: TGTGCCAGCAGCGTAGGGGCTAGCGGAATGTACAATGAGCAGTTCTTC.

This rearrangement joins TRBV5-6 to TRBJ2-7; D uncertain. The CDR3 is 15 residues long. The V gene lost 1 base and the J gene lost 5 bases, with 16 bases spanning the gap. Germline V CDR1 and CDR2: SGHDT, YYEEEE. The CDR3 loop is CASSLLDLGLNEQYF. The CDR3 DNA follows: TGTGCCAGCAGCTTGCTTGATTTGGGCCTGAACGAGCAGTACTTC.

The chain combines TRBV5-4 with TRBJ1-2; no clear D gene. V lost 2 bases to trimming and J lost 1 base, with 6 bases between them. Per the germline V gene, CDR1 is SGHNT and CDR2 is YYREEE (reference sequence). CDR3 size: 13 residues. The CDR3 is CASSFEDNYGYTF. The CDR3 DNA sequence: TGTGCCAGCAGCTTCGAGGATAACTATGGCTACACCTTC. Using reference TRBV5-4 and TRBJ1-2 for the parts outside the CDR3, the full variable domain is ETGVTQSPTHLIKTRGQQVTLRCSSQSGHNTVSWYQQALGQGPQFIFQYYREEENGRGNFPPRFSGLQFPNYSSELNVNALELDDSALYLCASSFEDNYGYTFGSGTRLTVV.

In regard to this clone: One end of the junction is discordant with germline, which a read error may explain. The chain has TRBV15 and TRBJ2-4; maybe TRBD1 (5 bases). This CDR3 is built from 13 residues. The V gene's germline CDR1 is LNHNV and CDR2 YYDKDF (reference sequence). The CDR3 reads CATSRASGDLGDF. Here the CDR3 DNA reads TGTGCCACCAGCAGAGCTTCGGGCGACTTAGGGGACTTC.

The V gene is TRBV6-1, the J gene TRBJ1-5; D not certain. Germline V gene data show CDR1 as MNHNS and CDR2 as SASEGT. V lost 6 bases to trimming and J lost 6 bases, with 18 bases between them. The length of the CDR3 is 15 residues. CDR3 in DNA: TGTGCCAGCAGGCCTGTCACTGCTGGTAGTCAGCCCCAGCATTTT. This sequence encodes CASRPVTAGSQPQHF.

This chain links TRBV2 with TRBJ1-5; 8 bases fit TRBD1. This CDR3 spans 16 amino acids. Germline values: CDR1 SNHLY, CDR2 FYNNEI. V shed 0 bases and J 4 bases; nucleotides not matched to a gene: 5. The CDR3 coding sequence is TGTGCCAGCAGTGAAGCACTAGACAGGGGTAATCAGCCCCAGCATTTT. As protein: CASSEALDRGNQPQHF.

This rearrangement joins TRBV5-1 to TRBJ1-2, with D uncertain. The V end was cut by 0 bases, the J end by 4 bases, with 16 bases between. The germline V gene encodes CDR1 SGHRS and CDR2 YFSETQ. This CDR3 is built from 16 residues. The CDR3 reads CASSLGMGRGFYGYTF. Here the CDR3 DNA reads TGCGCCAGCAGCTTGGGTATGGGTCGGGGTTTCTATGGCTACACCTTC.

This sequence joins TRBV11-2 and TRBJ2-7, with 8 positions matching TRBD1. Germline V CDR1 and CDR2: SGHAT, FQNNGV. The CDR3 runs to 16 residues. V lost 5 bases and J lost 4; bases outside the gene matches: 13. CDR3 bases: TGTGCCAGCAGCCGAGGGGACAGGTGGGAAGGGTACGAGCAGTACTTC. Translating gives CASSRGDRWEGYEQYF.

The chain links TRBV7-9 to TRBJ1-1; D is perhaps TRBD1 (5 bases). Per the germline V gene, CDR1 is SEHNR and CDR2 is FQNEAQ (reference sequence). The CDR3 consists of 14 residues. V lost 8 bases and J lost 4, with 17 bases in between. The CDR3 sequence is CASPAAGMGTEAFF. The CDR3 DNA reads TGTGCCAGCCCCGCGGCAGGGATGGGCACTGAAGCTTTCTTT.

The chain employs TRBV5-1 and TRBJ2-5; TRBD2 aligns across 10 bases. The V gene end was trimmed by 0 bases and the J gene end by 4 bases; junction bases not matched to a gene: 9. CDR1 and CDR2 from the germline V gene are SGHRS and YFSETQ. This CDR3 region has 17 residues. CDR3 bases: TGCGCCAGCAGCTTGGCCGGGGCTAGCGGGAGTTCAGAGACCCAGTACTTC. Translation gives CASSLAGASGSSETQYF. Filled out from reference TRBV5-1 and TRBJ2-5, the complete variable domain reads KAGVTQTPRYLIKTRGQQVTLSCSPISGHRSVSWYQQTPGQGLQFLFEYFSETQRNKGNFPGRFSGRQFSNSRSEMNVSTLELGDSALYLCASSLAGASGSSETQYFGPGTRLLVL.

V and J are TRBV28 and TRBJ1-1; D ambiguous. V was trimmed by 6 bases and J by 6 bases, leaving 11 bases between them. The CDR3 length is 12 residues. CDR1 MDHEN and CDR2 SYDVKM come from the germline V gene. This CDR3 reads CASSLRVSEAFF. DNA of the CDR3: TGTGCCAGCAGCCTCAGAGTCTCTGAAGCTTTCTTT.

This clone has a single count. This chain joins TRBV11-3 and TRBJ2-1; TRBD2 matches 14 bases. This CDR3 has 17 amino acids. Germline V gives CDR1 SGHNT, CDR2 YENEEA. The V and J ends lost 5 bases and 6 bases, in that order; junction bases with no gene match: 9. CDR3: CASSPGTSGSTVNEQFF. CDR3 in DNA: TGTGCCAGCAGCCCAGGGACTAGCGGGAGTACGGTCAATGAGCAGTTCTTC.

The rearrangement links TRBV5-4 to TRBJ2-2; D perhaps matches TRBD2 (6 bases). CDR3 size: 14 residues. Germline CDR1 SGHNT, CDR2 YYREEE (reference sequence). The germline V and J ends were trimmed by 1 base and 8 bases, with 12 bases remaining between them. Here the CDR3 reads CASSLLGGVGELFF. The CDR3 coding sequence is TGTGCCAGCAGCTTGTTGGGAGGAGTGGGGGAGCTGTTTTTT.